One and the same sample provided the 21 T cell receptor beta chains below, sequenced in a study of STAT5B mutations in CD4+ large granular lymphocyte leukemia. Method: immunoSEQ multiplex PCR; TCRdb's copy keeps in-frame clones and lacks some. The sample includes tens of thousands of clones, roughly three quarters of them seen just once. The source material was CD4+ T cells from blood buffy coats. All receptors derive from a human donor in good health.

The rearrangement joins TRBV12-5 to TRBJ2-2; D is unclear. Trimming shortened V by 5 bases and J by 0 bases, and 10 bases separated the two germline ends. The CDR3 has 15 residues. Germline CDR1 is LGHNT and CDR2 is FRNRAP. The DNA for the CDR3 is TGTGCTAGTGGTCAGATAAGGACGAACACCGGGGAGCTGTTTTTT. Amino acid sequence: CASGQIRTNTGELFF.

This clone turned up a few times. The chain is built from TRBV6-5 and TRBJ1-5, with a tentative D call TRBD1 (6 bases). The CDR3 covers 15 residues. The V end lost 5 bases, the J end lost 7 bases, and 18 bases lay between the germline ends. Germline CDR1 reads MNHEY; CDR2 reads SVGAGI. As DNA, the CDR3 is TGTGCCAGCAGTGCAACAGGGTCGGTTAACCAGCCCCAGCATTTT. Translation gives CASSATGSVNQPQHF.

CDR3: CASGLGFTTSTDTQYF. In DNA, the CDR3 is TGTGCCAGCGGACTAGGTTTCACCACTAGCACAGATACGCAGTATTTT. J is TRBJ2-3 and V is TRBV11-2; TRBD2 agrees at 7 bases. The length of the CDR3 is 16 residues. Trimming removed 8 bases from V and 0 bases from J; junction bases left unmatched: 11. Germline V gene sequence: CDR1 SGHAT, CDR2 FQNNGV.

This chain links TRBV4-2 with TRBJ1-2; 9 nucleotides match TRBD1. CDR3 size: 15 residues. Germline assignment: CDR1 LGHNA and CDR2 YNFKEQ. Trimming cost V 3 bases and J 4 bases; bases outside gene matches: 6. The CDR3 bases are TGTGCCAGCAGCCACCCGGGACAGGGTACCTATGGCTACACCTTC. It translates to CASSHPGQGTYGYTF.

J is TRBJ1-2 and V is TRBV28, with D possibly matching TRBD1 (6 bases). Germline-derived CDR1 and CDR2 are MDHEN and SYDVKM. CDR3 size: 13 residues. Trimming removed 1 base from V and 6 bases from J, with 9 bases in between. Written as DNA, the CDR3 is TGTGCCAGCAGTTTATCTAGGGGGAATGGCTACACCTTC. It codes for CASSLSRGNGYTF.

The chain combines TRBV7-2 with TRBJ1-2; no firm D call. CDR1 is SGHTA, CDR2 FQGNSA, per germline. Trimming removed 4 bases at V and 4 bases at J, with 13 bases between. The length of the CDR3 is 14 residues. Here the CDR3 reads CASSSSGGIYGYTF. The CDR3 bases are TGTGCCAGCAGCTCCTCGGGAGGGATCTATGGCTACACCTTC.

This clone came up once. The rearrangement uses TRBV7-9 and TRBJ1-3, with D possibly TRBD1 on 5 matching bases. Trimming pared 3 bases from V and 8 bases from J, leaving 17 bases between. The germline V gene encodes CDR1 SEHNR and CDR2 FQNEAQ (reference sequence). The CDR3 length is 15 residues. The CDR3 is CASSLTLSGLDTIYF. The DNA for the CDR3 is TGTGCCAGCAGCTTGACATTATCGGGGCTAGACACCATATATTTT.

The V gene is TRBV27, the J gene TRBJ1-2; the D gene is possibly TRBD1 (6 bases). The CDR3 totals 12 residues. Germline assignment: CDR1 MNHEY and CDR2 SMNVEV (reference sequence). The ends were cut back, 5 bases at V and 11 bases at J, with 15 bases in the middle. CDR3 protein: CASSRDRRIYTF. CDR3 coding DNA: TGTGCCAGCAGTAGAGACAGGCGTATTTACACCTTC.

The sample holds a few counts of this clone. This sequence joins TRBV2 and TRBJ2-2; D remains ambiguous. Trimming left V 5 bases short and J 6 bases short, with 10 bases between. The germline gives CDR1 SNHLY, CDR2 FYNNEI. The CDR3 loop spans 13 amino acids. The CDR3 DNA follows: TGTGCCAGCAGTCCCTACCCTGCCGGGGAGCTGTTTTTT. This sequence encodes CASSPYPAGELFF.

V gene TRBV7-2 combines with J gene TRBJ2-7; a possible D gene is TRBD1 (5 bases). This CDR3 contains 14 residues. The V and J ends lost 1 base and 3 bases respectively, with 10 bases between them. Germline loops: CDR1 SGHTA, CDR2 FQGNSA. DNA for the CDR3: TGTGCCAGCAGCTTAGTCCGGCAGGGCTACGAGCAGTACTTC. Its translation: CASSLVRQGYEQYF. The whole variable domain, remainder taken from reference TRBV7-2 and TRBJ2-7, is GAGVSQSPSNKVTEKGKDVELRCDPISGHTALYWYRQSLGQGLEFLIYFQGNSAPDKSGLPSDRFSAERTGGSVSTLTIQRTQQEDSAVYLCASSLVRQGYEQYFGPGTRLTVT.

This clone turned up a few times. The chain links TRBV18 to TRBJ1-5, with D perhaps matching TRBD1 (5 bases). The CDR3 covers 16 residues. The germline V gene has CDR1 KGHSH and CDR2 LQKENI. V was trimmed by 0 bases and J by 2 bases, leaving 11 bases between them. CDR3 sequence (DNA): TGTGCCAGCTCACCACCGAGGGGTCAGGGCAATCAGCCCCAGCATTTT. Translated, it gives CASSPPRGQGNQPQHF.

This chain uses TRBV5-4 with TRBJ2-7, with a possible D match to TRBD1 (6 bases). The germline CDR1 and CDR2 sequences are SGHNT and YYREEE (reference sequence). This CDR3 has 15 amino acids. Trimming stripped 0 bases from V and 3 bases from J, with 13 bases between. The CDR3 sequence: CASSLGGLSGYEQYF. The CDR3 DNA follows: TGTGCCAGCAGCTTGGGGGGGCTTTCGGGCTACGAGCAGTACTTC.

The CDR3 nucleotides are TGTGCCTGGAACAGGGTAACCTATGGCTACACCTTC. Translation gives CAWNRVTYGYTF. This chain joins TRBV30 and TRBJ1-2, with a possible D match to TRBD1 (6 bases). Between the trimmed V and J ends, which lost 4 bases and 4 bases, there was a span of 10 bases. This CDR3 is 12 amino acids long. Germline V CDR1 and CDR2: GTSNPN, SVGIG (reference sequence).

V is TRBV19 and J is TRBJ2-4, with TRBD1 matching over 9 bases. Germline V gene lookup returns CDR1 LNHDA and CDR2 SQIVND (reference sequence). The ends lost 5 bases at V and 3 bases at J; junction bases unmatched: 8. This CDR3 region has 16 residues. As DNA, the CDR3 is TGTGCCAGTAGTCCACGGGGACAGGGTGGCAAAAACATTCAGTACTTC. It is translated as CASSPRGQGGKNIQYF.

The chain uses TRBV11-2 and TRBJ2-1, with D possibly TRBD1 on 6 matching bases. Germline V gives CDR1 SGHAT, CDR2 FQNNGV. V lost 1 base and J lost 6, with 10 bases in between. The CDR3 is 14 amino acids. The CDR3 sequence is CASSLVDRRNEQFF. The CDR3, as DNA: TGTGCCAGCAGCTTAGTTGACAGGCGCAATGAGCAGTTCTTC. The whole variable domain, filled in from reference TRBV11-2 and TRBJ2-1, reads EAGVAQSPRYKIIEKRQSVAFWCNPISGHATLYWYQQILGQGPKLLIQFQNNGVVDDSQLPKDRFSAERLKGVDSTLKIQPAKLEDSAVYLCASSLVDRRNEQFFGPGTRLTVL.

This chain joins TRBV7-2 and TRBJ2-7; possibly TRBD2 for D (5 bases). Germline V gene sequence: CDR1 SGHTA, CDR2 FQGNSA. The CDR3 length is 13 residues. Between the trimmed V and J ends, which lost 5 bases and 4 bases, there was a span of 12 bases. The CDR3 protein is CASSGRGVYEQYF. The CDR3 DNA reads TGTGCCAGCAGCGGTCGGGGAGTTTACGAGCAGTACTTC.

This chain uses TRBV7-2 with TRBJ2-5; TRBD1 matches 9 bases. CDR3 size: 18 residues. Trimming took 4 bases from V and 1 from J; bases not matched to a gene: 13. Germline V gives CDR1 SGHTA, CDR2 FQGNSA. CDR3 DNA sequence: TGTGCCAGCAGCTCCGGGACAGGGAATCCCTCAGGCCAAGAGACCCAGTACTTC. It specifies CASSSGTGNPSGQETQYF.

This rearrangement joins TRBV30 to TRBJ1-2, with D hard to call. Germline CDR1 reads GTSNPN; CDR2 reads SVGIG (reference sequence). CDR3 length: 12 residues. V shed 3 bases and J shed 1 base, with 6 bases lying between them. CDR3 sequence: CAWSRINYGYTF. The CDR3 nucleotides are TGTGCCTGGAGCCGGATTAACTATGGCTACACCTTC.

The chain couples TRBV18 to TRBJ1-2; the D is unclear. Germline assignment: CDR1 KGHSH and CDR2 LQKENI. V was pared by 2 bases and J by 7 bases, with 8 bases between. The CDR3 runs to 12 residues. CDR3 nucleotides: TGTGCCAGCTCACCAGACGTCTCTGGCTACACCTTC. Translating it yields CASSPDVSGYTF.

The rearrangement joins TRBV28 to TRBJ2-1; TRBD2 might be the D (6 bases). CDR3 length equals 12 residues. Trimming removed 5 bases at V and 8 bases at J, with 10 bases between. Looked up from germline, CDR1 is MDHEN and CDR2 is SYDVKM. CDR3 sequence reads: CASSRLVYEQFF. CDR3 bases: TGTGCCAGCAGTCGACTAGTCTATGAGCAGTTCTTC.

In its sample, this clone was seen a few times. The CDR3 DNA follows: TGTGCCAGCATCCTCGGGACAGGGATTACTGAAGCTTTCTTT. Translated, it gives CASILGTGITEAFF. The genes are TRBV2 and TRBJ1-1, with 9 bases matching TRBD1. This CDR3 comprises 14 residues. Per germline, CDR1 SNHLY and CDR2 FYNNEI. The V gene end was trimmed by 7 bases and the J gene end by 5 bases; junction bases not matched to a gene: 8.